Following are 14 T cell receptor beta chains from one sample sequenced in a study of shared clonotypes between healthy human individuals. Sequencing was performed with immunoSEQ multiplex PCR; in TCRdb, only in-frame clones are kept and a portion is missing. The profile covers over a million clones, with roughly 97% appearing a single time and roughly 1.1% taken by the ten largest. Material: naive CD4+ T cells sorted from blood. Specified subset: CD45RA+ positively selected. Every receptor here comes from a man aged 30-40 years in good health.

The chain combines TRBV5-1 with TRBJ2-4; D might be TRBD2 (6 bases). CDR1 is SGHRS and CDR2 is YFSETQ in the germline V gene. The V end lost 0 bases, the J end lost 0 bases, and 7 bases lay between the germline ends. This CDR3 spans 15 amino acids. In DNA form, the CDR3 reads TGCGCCAGCAGCTTGGGGACTATAGCCAAAAACATTCAGTACTTC. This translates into CASSLGTIAKNIQYF.

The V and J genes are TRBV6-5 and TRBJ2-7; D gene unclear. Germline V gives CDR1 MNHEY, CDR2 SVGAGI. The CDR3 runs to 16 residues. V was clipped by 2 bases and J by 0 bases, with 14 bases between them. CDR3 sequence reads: CASSYDGAGISYEQYF. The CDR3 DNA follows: TGTGCCAGCAGTTACGACGGAGCAGGAATCTCCTACGAGCAGTACTTC.

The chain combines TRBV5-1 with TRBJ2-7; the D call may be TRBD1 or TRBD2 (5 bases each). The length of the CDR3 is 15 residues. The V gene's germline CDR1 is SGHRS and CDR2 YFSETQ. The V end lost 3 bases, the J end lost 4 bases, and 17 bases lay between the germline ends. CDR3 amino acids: CASSSRDLRLYEQYF. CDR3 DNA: TGCGCCAGCAGCTCCCGGGACCTTCGGTTATACGAGCAGTACTTC.

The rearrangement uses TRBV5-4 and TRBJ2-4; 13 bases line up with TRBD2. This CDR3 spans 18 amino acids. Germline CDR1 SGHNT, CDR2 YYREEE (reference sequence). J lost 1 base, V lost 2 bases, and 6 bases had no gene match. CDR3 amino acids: CASSLGLAGVGAKNIQYF. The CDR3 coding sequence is TGTGCCAGCAGCTTAGGACTAGCGGGAGTCGGGGCCAAAAACATTCAGTACTTC.

The CDR3 spells CASSPRADTQYF. The CDR3 DNA reads as TGTGCCAGCAGTCCTCGAGCAGATACGCAGTATTTT. V usage is TRBV6-6 and J usage is TRBJ2-3, with D unclear. Looked up from germline, CDR1 is MNHNY and CDR2 is SVGAGI (reference sequence). Trimming shortened V by 5 bases and J by 4 bases, and 7 bases separated the two germline ends. CDR3 length: 12 amino acids.

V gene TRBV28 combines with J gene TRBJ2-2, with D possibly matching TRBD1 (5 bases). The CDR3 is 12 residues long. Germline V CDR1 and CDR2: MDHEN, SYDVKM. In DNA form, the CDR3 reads TGTGGATCAGGGTCGAACACCGGGGAGCTGTTTTTT. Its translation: CGSGSNTGELFF.

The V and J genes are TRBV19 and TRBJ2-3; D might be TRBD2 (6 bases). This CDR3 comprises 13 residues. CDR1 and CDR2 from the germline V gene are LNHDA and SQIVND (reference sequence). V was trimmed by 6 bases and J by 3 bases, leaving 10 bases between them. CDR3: CASSKLATDTQYF. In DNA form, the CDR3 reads TGTGCCAGTAGCAAACTAGCAACAGATACGCAGTATTTT.

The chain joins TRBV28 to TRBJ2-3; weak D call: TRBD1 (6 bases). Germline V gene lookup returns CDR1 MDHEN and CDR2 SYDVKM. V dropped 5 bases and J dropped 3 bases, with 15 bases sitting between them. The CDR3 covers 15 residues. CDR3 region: CASSLLQQGTDTQYF. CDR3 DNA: TGTGCCAGCAGTCTACTCCAACAGGGTACAGATACGCAGTATTTT.

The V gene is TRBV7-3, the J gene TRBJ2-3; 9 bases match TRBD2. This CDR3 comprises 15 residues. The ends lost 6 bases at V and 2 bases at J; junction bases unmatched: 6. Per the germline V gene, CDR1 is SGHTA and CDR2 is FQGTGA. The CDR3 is CASRLGTSFTDTQYF. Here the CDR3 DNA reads TGTGCCAGCAGACTGGGGACTAGCTTCACAGATACGCAGTATTTT. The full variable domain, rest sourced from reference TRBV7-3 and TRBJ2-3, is GAGVSQTPSNKVTEKGKYVELRCDPISGHTALYWYRQSLGQGPEFLIYFQGTGAADDSGLPNDRFFAVRPEGSVSTLKIQRTERGDSAVYLCASRLGTSFTDTQYFGPGTRLTVL.

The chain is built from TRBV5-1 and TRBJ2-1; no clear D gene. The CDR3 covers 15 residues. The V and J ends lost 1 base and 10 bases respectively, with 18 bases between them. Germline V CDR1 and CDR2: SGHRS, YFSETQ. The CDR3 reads CASSLPPPVEAEQFF. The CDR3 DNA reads TGCGCCAGCAGCTTGCCGCCCCCGGTTGAGGCAGAGCAGTTCTTC.

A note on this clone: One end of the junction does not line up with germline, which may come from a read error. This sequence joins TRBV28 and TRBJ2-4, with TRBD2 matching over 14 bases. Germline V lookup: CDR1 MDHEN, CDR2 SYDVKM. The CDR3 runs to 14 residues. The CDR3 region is CASIPGLAGVASVF. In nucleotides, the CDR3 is TGTGCCAGTATACCGGGACTAGCGGGAGTGGCATCAGTGTTC.

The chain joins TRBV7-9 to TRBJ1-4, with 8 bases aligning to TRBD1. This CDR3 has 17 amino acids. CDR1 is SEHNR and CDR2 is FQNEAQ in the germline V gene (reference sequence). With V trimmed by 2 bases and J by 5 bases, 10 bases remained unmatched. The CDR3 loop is CASSLFPGGAQNEKLFF. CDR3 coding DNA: TGTGCCAGCAGCTTATTCCCAGGGGGCGCTCAAAATGAAAAACTGTTTTTT.

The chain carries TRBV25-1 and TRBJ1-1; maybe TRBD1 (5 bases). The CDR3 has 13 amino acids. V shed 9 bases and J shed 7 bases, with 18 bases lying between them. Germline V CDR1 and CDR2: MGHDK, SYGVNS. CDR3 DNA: TGTGCCAGTAAGACTAGCGGGGGAATTGAAGCTTTCTTT. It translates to CASKTSGGIEAFF.

The CDR3 loop reads CASGPPGGRPPSTDTQYF. In nucleotides, the CDR3 is TGTGCTAGTGGTCCCCCCGGGGGAAGACCTCCTAGCACAGATACGCAGTATTTT. The chain links TRBV12-5 to TRBJ2-3, with D possibly being TRBD2 (6 bases). The CDR3 has 18 amino acids. V dropped 5 bases and J dropped 0 bases, with 21 bases sitting between them. From germline, CDR1 is LGHNT and CDR2 FRNRAP.